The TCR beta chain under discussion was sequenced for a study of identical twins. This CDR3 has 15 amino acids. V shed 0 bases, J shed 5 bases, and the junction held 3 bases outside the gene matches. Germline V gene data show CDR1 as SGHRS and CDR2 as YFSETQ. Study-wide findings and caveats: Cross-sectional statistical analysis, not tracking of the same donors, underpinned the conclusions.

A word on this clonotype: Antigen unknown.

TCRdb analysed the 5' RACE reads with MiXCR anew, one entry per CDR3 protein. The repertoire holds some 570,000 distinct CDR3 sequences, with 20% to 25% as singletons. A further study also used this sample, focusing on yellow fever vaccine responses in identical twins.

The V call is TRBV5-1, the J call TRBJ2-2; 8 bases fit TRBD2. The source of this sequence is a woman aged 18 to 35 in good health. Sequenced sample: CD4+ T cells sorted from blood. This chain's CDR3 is CASSLVSSGTGELFF. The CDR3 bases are TGCGCCAGCAGCTTGGTTTCTAGCGGGACCGGGGAGCTGTTTTTT.